This T cell receptor (beta chain) originates from a study of a mutant IDH1 vaccine in newly diagnosed glioma. Study context: The treated group averaged about 41 years old and was about 60% male, about 40% female.

The method was immunoSEQ multiplex PCR; TCRdb's version includes in-frame clones alone and lacks a portion of them. The sample holds about 66,000 clones, 65% to 90% seen once. Time point meaning: baseline, week 1 (first vaccination visit). Treatment here: pre-vaccination baseline after standard-of-care therapy. V shed 3 bases and J shed 8 bases, with 16 bases lying between them. Germline CDR1 is SEHNR and CDR2 is FQNEAQ (reference sequence). This CDR3 is built from 14 residues. This clonotype originated in a man younger than 45 with glioma. The sample was PBMCs, taken from a glioma patient treated with radiotherapy, temozolomide or both. V gene TRBV7-9 combines with J gene TRBJ1-2; D ambiguous. This CDR3 reads CASSFGMELKGYTF. CDR3 coding DNA: TGTGCCAGCAGCTTTGGAATGGAGCTGAAGGGCTACACCTTC.